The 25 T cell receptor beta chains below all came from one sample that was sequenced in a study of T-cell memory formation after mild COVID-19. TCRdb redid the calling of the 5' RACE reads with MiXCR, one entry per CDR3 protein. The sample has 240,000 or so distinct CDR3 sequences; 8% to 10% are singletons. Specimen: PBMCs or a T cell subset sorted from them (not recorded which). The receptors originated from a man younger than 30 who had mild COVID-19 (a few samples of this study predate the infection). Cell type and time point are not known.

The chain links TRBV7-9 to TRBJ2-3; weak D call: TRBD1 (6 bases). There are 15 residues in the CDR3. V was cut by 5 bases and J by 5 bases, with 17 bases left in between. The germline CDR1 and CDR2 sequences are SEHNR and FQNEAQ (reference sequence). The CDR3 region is CASSPGAGDVDTQYF. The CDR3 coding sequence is TGTGCCAGCAGCCCAGGGGCGGGCGATGTAGATACGCAGTATTTT.

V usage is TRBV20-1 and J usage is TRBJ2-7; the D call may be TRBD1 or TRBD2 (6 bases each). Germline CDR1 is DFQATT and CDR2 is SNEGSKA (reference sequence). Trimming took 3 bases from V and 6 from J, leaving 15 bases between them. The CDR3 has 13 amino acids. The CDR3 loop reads CSASGGGPLEQYF. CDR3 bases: TGCAGTGCTAGCGGTGGGGGGCCGCTCGAGCAGTACTTC.

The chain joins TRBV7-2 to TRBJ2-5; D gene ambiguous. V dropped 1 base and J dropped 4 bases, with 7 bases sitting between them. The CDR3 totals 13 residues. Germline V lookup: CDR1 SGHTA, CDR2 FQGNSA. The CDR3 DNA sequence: TGTGCCAGCAGCTTAGGGGCCGTAGAGACCCAGTACTTC. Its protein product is CASSLGAVETQYF.

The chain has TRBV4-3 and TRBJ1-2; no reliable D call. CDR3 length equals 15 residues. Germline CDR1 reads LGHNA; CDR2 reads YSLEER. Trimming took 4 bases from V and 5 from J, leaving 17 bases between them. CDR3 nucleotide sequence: TGCGCCAGCAGCCGGGTGGCTAGTCCGAAGTATGGCTACACCTTC. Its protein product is CASSRVASPKYGYTF.

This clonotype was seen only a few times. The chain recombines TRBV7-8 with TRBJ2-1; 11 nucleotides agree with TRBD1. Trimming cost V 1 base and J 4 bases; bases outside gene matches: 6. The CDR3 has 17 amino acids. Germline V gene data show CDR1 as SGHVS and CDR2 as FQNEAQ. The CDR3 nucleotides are TGTGCCAGCAGCTTAGGTGGACAGGGGGCCCGTTACAATGAGCAGTTCTTC. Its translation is CASSLGGQGARYNEQFF.

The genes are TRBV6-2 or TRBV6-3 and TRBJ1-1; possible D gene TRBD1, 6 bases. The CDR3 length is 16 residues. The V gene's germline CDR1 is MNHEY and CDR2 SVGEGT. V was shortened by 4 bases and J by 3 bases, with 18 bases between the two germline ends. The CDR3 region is CASSLLPGDRDTEAFF. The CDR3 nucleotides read TGTGCCAGCAGTTTACTCCCAGGGGATAGGGACACTGAAGCTTTCTTT.

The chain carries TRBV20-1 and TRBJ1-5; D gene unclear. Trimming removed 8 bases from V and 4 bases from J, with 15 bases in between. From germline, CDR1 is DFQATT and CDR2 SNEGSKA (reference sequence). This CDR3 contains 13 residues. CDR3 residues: CSTQKGKNQPQHF. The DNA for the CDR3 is TGCAGTACTCAAAAGGGCAAAAATCAGCCCCAGCATTTT.

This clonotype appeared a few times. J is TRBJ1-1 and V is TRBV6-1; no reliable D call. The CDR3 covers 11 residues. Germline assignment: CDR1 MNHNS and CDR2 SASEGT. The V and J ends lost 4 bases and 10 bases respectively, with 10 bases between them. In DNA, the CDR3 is TGTGCCAGCAGTGGTTCATGGGGAGCTTTCTTT. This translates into CASSGSWGAFF.

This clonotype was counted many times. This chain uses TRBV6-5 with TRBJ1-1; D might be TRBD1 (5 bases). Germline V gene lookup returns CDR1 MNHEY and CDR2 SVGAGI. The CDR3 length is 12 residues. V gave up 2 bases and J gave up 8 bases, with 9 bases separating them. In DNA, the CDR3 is TGTGCCAGCAGTTACAGGGGTGGGGAAGCTTTCTTT. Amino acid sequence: CASSYRGGEAFF.

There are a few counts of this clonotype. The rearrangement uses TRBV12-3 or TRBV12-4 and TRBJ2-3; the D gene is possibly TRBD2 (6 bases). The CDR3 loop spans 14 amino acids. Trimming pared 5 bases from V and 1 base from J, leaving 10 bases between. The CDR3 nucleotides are TGTGCCAGCAGTCGGGGACTCGGCACAGATACGCAGTATTTT. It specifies CASSRGLGTDTQYF.

In DNA, the CDR3 is TGTGCCAGCAGTTTACGGCCCTGGAACACCGGGGAGCTGTTTTTT. Translating it yields CASSLRPWNTGELFF. This rearrangement joins TRBV6-5 to TRBJ2-2; D unresolved. The CDR3 runs 15 residues. V was cut by 4 bases and J by 1 base, with 10 bases left in between. CDR1 and CDR2 from the germline V gene are MNHEY and SVGAGI.

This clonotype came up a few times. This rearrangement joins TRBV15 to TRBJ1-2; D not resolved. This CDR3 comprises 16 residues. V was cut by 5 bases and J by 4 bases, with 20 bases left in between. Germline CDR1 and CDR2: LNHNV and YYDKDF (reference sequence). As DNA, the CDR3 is TGTGCCACCAGCGGCCGGGCGCGAGGGAGTATCTATGGCTACACCTTC. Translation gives CATSGRARGSIYGYTF.

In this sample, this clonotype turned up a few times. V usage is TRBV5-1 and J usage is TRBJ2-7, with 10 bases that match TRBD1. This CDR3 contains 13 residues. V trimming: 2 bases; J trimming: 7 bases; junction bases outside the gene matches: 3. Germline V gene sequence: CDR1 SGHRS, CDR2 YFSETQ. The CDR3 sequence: CASSLGQGVEQYV. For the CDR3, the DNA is TGCGCCAGCAGCTTAGGACAGGGGGTAGAGCAGTACGTC.

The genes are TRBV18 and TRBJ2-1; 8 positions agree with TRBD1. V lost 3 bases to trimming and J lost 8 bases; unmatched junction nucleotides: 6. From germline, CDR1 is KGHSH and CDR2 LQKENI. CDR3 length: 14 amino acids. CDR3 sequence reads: CASSPGQGWDEQFF. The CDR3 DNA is TGTGCCAGCTCACCCGGACAGGGTTGGGATGAGCAGTTCTTC. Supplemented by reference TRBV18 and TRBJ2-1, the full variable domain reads NAGVMQNPRHLVRRRGQEARLRCSPMKGHSHVYWYRQLPEEGLKFMVYLQKENIIDESGMPKERFSAEFPKEGPSILRIQQVVRGDSAAYFCASSPGQGWDEQFFGPGTRLTVL.

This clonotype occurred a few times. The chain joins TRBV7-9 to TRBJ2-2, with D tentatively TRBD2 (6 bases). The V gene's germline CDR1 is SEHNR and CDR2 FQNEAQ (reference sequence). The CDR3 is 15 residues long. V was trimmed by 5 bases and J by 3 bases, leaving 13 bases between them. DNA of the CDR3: TGTGCCAGCAGCCGATGGAGGGACTACACCGGGGAGCTGTTTTTT. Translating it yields CASSRWRDYTGELFF. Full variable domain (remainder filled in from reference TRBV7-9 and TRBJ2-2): DTGVSQNPRHKITKRGQNVTFRCDPISEHNRLYWYRQTLGQGPEFLTYFQNEAQLEKSRLLSDRFSAERPKGSFSTLEIQRTEQGDSAMYLCASSRWRDYTGELFFGEGSRLTVL.

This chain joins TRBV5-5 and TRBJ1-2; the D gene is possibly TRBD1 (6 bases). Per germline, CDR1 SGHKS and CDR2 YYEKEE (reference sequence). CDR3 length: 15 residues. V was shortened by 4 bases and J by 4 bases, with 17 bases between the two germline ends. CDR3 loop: CASSPGAAFPYGYTF. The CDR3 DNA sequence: TGTGCCAGCAGCCCGGGGGCAGCCTTCCCCTATGGCTACACCTTC.

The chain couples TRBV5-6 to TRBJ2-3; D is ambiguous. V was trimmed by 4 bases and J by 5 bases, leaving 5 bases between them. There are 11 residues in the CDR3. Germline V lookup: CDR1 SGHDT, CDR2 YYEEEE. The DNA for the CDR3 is TGTGCCAGCAGCGTGGAAGATACGCAGTATTTT. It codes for CASSVEDTQYF.

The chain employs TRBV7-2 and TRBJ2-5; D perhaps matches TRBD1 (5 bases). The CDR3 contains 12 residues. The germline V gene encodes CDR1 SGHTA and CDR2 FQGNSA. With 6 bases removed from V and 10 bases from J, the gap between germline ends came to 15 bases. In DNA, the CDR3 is TGTGCCAGCAGTCGAACGACCAGGGACCAGTACTTC. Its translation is CASSRTTRDQYF. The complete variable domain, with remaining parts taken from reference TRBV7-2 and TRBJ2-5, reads GAGVSQSPSNKVTEKGKDVELRCDPISGHTALYWYRQSLGQGLEFLIYFQGNSAPDKSGLPSDRFSAERTGGSVSTLTIQRTQQEDSAVYLCASSRTTRDQYFGPGTRLLVL.

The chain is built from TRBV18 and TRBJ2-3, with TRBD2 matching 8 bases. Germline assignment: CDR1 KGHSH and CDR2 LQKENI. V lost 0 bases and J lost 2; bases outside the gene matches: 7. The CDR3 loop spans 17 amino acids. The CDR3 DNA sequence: TGTGCCAGCTCACCACCAAACCAGCGGGGGTACACAGATACGCAGTATTTT. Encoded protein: CASSPPNQRGYTDTQYF. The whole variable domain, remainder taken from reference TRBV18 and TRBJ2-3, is NAGVMQNPRHLVRRRGQEARLRCSPMKGHSHVYWYRQLPEEGLKFMVYLQKENIIDESGMPKERFSAEFPKEGPSILRIQQVVRGDSAAYFCASSPPNQRGYTDTQYFGPGTRLTVL.

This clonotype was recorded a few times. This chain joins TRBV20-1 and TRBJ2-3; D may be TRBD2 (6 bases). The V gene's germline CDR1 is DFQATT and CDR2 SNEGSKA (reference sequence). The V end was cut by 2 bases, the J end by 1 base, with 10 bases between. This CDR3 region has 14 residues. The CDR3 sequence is CSARLSSGTDTQYF. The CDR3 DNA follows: TGCAGTGCTAGATTGTCTAGCGGCACAGATACGCAGTATTTT.

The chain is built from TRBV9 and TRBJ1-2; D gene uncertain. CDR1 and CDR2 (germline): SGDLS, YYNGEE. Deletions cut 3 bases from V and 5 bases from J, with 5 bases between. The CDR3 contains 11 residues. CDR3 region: CASSGMYGYTF. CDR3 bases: TGTGCCAGCAGCGGGATGTATGGCTACACCTTC. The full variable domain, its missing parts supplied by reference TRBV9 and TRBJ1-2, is DSGVTQTPKHLITATGQRVTLRCSPRSGDLSVYWYQQSLDQGLQFLIQYYNGEERAKGNILERFSAQQFPDLHSELNLSSLELGDSALYFCASSGMYGYTFGSGTRLTVV.

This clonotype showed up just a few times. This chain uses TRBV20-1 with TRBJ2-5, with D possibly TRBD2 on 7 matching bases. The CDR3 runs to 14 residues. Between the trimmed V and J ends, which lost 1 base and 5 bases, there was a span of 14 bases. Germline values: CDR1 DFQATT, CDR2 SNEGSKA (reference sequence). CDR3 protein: CSARVAGGAETQYF. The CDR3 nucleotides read TGCAGTGCTAGAGTTGCTGGGGGGGCCGAGACCCAGTACTTC.

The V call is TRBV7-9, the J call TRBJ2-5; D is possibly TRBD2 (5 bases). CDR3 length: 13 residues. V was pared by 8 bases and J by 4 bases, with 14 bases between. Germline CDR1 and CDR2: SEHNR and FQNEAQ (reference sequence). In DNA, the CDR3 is TGTGCCAGCCGGAGGCAGGCCGGAGAGACCCAGTACTTC. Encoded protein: CASRRQAGETQYF.

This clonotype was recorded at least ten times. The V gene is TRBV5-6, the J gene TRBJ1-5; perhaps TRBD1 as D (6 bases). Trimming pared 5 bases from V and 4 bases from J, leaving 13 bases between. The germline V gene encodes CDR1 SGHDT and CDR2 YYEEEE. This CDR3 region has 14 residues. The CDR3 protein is CASSQTGINQPQHF. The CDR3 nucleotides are TGTGCCAGCAGTCAAACAGGGATAAATCAGCCCCAGCATTTT.

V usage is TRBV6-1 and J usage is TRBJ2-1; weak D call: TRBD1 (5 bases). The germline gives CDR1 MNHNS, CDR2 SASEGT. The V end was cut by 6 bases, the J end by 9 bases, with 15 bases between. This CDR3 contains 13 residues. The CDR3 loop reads CASSQTTVGEQFF. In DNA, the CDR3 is TGTGCCAGCAGCCAAACGACAGTAGGTGAGCAGTTCTTC.